The rows below give T cell receptor beta chains drawn from one sample of a study of neoadjuvant anti-PD-1 for oral cavity cancer. Assay used: immunoSEQ multiplex PCR; TCRdb lists only in-frame clones, some missing. The sample contains under 8,000 clones, approximately 71% of which appear only once. The sample consisted of PBMCs, taken after nivolumab (anti-PD-1) treatment. The receptors stem from a person aged 35-79 years with oral cavity squamous cell carcinoma. Each CDR3 is given with its conserved first and last residue. The D gene is left open where the match is weak. For some rows the clone size is stated as once, few or many, or as a class when expanded; others skip it.

abundance | j_gene | d_gene | v_gene | CDR3nt | CDR3aa
NA | TRBJ1-1 | TRBD1 | TRBV18 | TGTGCCAGCTCCCCAGGGGGCACGAACACTGAAGCTTTCTTT | CASSPGGTNTEAFF
NA | TRBJ2-5 | TRBD2 | TRBV12-5 | TGTGCTAGTGCCTCCCCGCGGGGGGCCGGAGAGACCCAGTACTTC | CASASPRGAGETQYF
NA | TRBJ2-5 | TRBD1 | TRBV19 | TGTGCCAGTAGTCGGCTGGGACAGACCCAAGAGACCCAGTACTTC | CASSRLGQTQETQYF
NA | TRBJ1-1 | NA | TRBV7-2 | TGTGCCAGCAGCTTAGATGGGGTCACTGAAGCTTTCTTT | CASSLDGVTEAFF
NA | TRBJ2-1 | NA | TRBV15 | TGTGCCACCAGCAGAGTGCAGGACAATGAGCAGTTCTTC | CATSRVQDNEQFF
NA | TRBJ1-2 | NA | TRBV19 | TGTGCCAGTAGTGACCCCCCAGCTAACTATGGCTACACCTTC | CASSDPPANYGYTF
NA | TRBJ2-3 | NA | TRBV4-1 | TGCGCCAGCAGCCAAGATGTCTGGGACCCCACAGATACGCAGTATTTT | CASSQDVWDPTDTQYF
NA | TRBJ2-3 | NA | TRBV6-6 | TGTGCCAGCAGTTCAACAGGGACAAGCACAGATACGCAGTATTTT | CASSSTGTSTDTQYF
NA | TRBJ1-2 | NA | TRBV19 | TGTGCCAGTAGTATGACCGGGCTCGGAGGTGGCTATGGCTACACCTTC | CASSMTGLGGGYGYTF
NA | TRBJ2-3 | TRBD1 | TRBV25-1 | TGTGCCAGCAGTGTTCCCGGGACAGGACCTAGCACAGATACGCAGTATTTT | CASSVPGTGPSTDTQYF
NA | TRBJ1-2 | NA | TRBV27 | TGTGCCAGCAGTTCGTTCAGGTTTGGAAACTATGGCTACACCTTC | CASSSFRFGNYGYTF
NA | TRBJ1-5 | NA | TRBV7-9 | TGTGCCAGCAGCCCAGGGAGGGGTTGGCAGCCCCAGCATTTT | CASSPGRGWQPQHF
NA | TRBJ1-2 | NA | TRBV18 | TGTGCCAGCTCACCCCCGCAGGCCTACTATGGCTACACCTTC | CASSPPQAYYGYTF
few | TRBJ2-7 | NA | TRBV2 | TGTGCCAGCAGTGACTTTTACCGCGAGCAGTACTTC | CASSDFYREQYF
NA | TRBJ2-7 | TRBD2 | TRBV7-9 | TGTGCCAGCAGCACCGGTGGGGGACTACCTGGCGAGCAGTACTTC | CASSTGGGLPGEQYF
NA | TRBJ2-1 | NA | TRBV7-3 | TGTGCCAGCAGCCAGGGCTCATCCTACAATGAGCAGTTCTTC | CASSQGSSYNEQFF
NA | TRBJ2-5 | NA | TRBV6-5 | TGTGCCAGCAGTTACTCGGGGCGAGCGGTCCAAGAGACCCAGTACTTC | CASSYSGRAVQETQYF
few | TRBJ2-7 | NA | TRBV7-6 | TGTGCCAGCAGCTTAGCTGGGGAGCAGTACTTC | CASSLAGEQYF
once | TRBJ1-2 | NA | TRBV5-4 | TGTGCCAGCAGCTTGCCGGGGGGTAATGGCTACACCTTC | CASSLPGGNGYTF
NA | TRBJ2-5 | NA | TRBV19 | TGTGCCAGTAGTATAGAACCGGGCTTAGAGACCCAGTACTTC | CASSIEPGLETQYF
NA | TRBJ2-5 | TRBD1 | TRBV7-9 | TGTGCCAGCAGCTTTAGACAGGGCACCCAAGAGACCCAGTACTTC | CASSFRQGTQETQYF